These 7 T cell receptor beta chains share one sample of origin, sequenced in a study of T cell repertoires in cytomegalovirus infection. TCRdb processed the reads anew with MiXCR; each CDR3 protein has one entry. The sample lists around 800,000 distinct CDR3 sequences, less than 35% occurring once. These receptors lack a known antigen. Sequenced here: cultured CD8+ T cells from PBMCs, sampled from culture after CMV antigen stimulation. The source of these receptors is a human donor in good health (CMV status not recorded). Some clones in this sample may be carry-over from other donors' samples.

The V gene is TRBV6-2 or TRBV6-3, the J gene TRBJ1-2; a weak D match, TRBD1 (6 bases). Germline V lookup: CDR1 MNHEY, CDR2 SVGEGT. This CDR3 contains 15 residues. V was clipped by 7 bases and J by 4 bases, with 19 bases between them. Written as DNA, the CDR3 is TGTGCCAGCACTTCCAGGGGCCTGAATCTCTATGGCTACACCTTC. This encodes CASTSRGLNLYGYTF.

There are many counts of this clonotype. The V call is TRBV7-2, the J call TRBJ2-1, with D unclear. V lost 5 bases, J lost 0 bases, and 17 bases lay in between. The germline V gene has CDR1 SGHTA and CDR2 FQGNSA. CDR3 length: 17 amino acids. The CDR3 reads CASSPYGPEHSYNEQFF. As DNA, the CDR3 is TGTGCCAGCAGCCCATATGGACCGGAGCACTCCTACAATGAGCAGTTCTTC.

This clonotype was observed a few times. The chain carries TRBV7-6 and TRBJ2-3; 10 nucleotides line up with TRBD2. Germline values: CDR1 SGHVS, CDR2 FNYEAQ. The CDR3 runs to 15 residues. V shed 1 base, J shed 10 bases, and the junction held 8 bases outside the gene matches. CDR3 nucleotides: TGTGCCAGCAGCTTAGTTCTAGCGGGAGTTGGGCCGCAGTATTTT. It is translated as CASSLVLAGVGPQYF.

This clonotype was found a few times. V gene TRBV7-8 combines with J gene TRBJ1-1; 8 nucleotides align to TRBD1. The germline CDR1 and CDR2 sequences are SGHVS and FQNEAQ. With V trimmed by 5 bases and J by 6 bases, 8 bases remained unmatched. The CDR3 is 14 residues long. The CDR3 is CASSPMTGASEAFF. CDR3 sequence (DNA): TGTGCCAGCAGCCCTATGACAGGGGCATCTGAAGCTTTCTTT.

The rearrangement joins TRBV18 to TRBJ1-5, with TRBD1 matching 11 bases. There are 15 residues in the CDR3. Losses at the gene ends were 3 bases for V and 7 bases for J; bases not matched to a gene: 5. CDR1 KGHSH and CDR2 LQKENI come from the germline V gene. The DNA of the CDR3 is TGTGCCAGCTCACCGGACAGGGGGCTCAGGCAGCCCCAGCATTTT. Its translation: CASSPDRGLRQPQHF.

This clonotype has only a few counts. The J gene is TRBJ1-4, the V gene TRBV24-1; no firm D call. The CDR3 contains 15 residues. Germline assignment: CDR1 KGHDR and CDR2 SFDVKD. Trimming took off 3 bases at V and 7 bases at J, with 14 bases between the two ends. The CDR3 DNA sequence: TGTGCCACCAGTGATAAAGGGTATGACGGTGAAAAACTGTTTTTT. Protein: CATSDKGYDGEKLFF.

This clonotype was counted a few times. V and J are TRBV6-6 and TRBJ1-1; TRBD1 matches at 10 bases. This CDR3 comprises 19 residues. Germline V gives CDR1 MNHNY, CDR2 SVGAGI (reference sequence). Losses at the gene ends were 5 bases for V and 4 bases for J; bases not matched to a gene: 19. The CDR3 region has the DNA TGTGCCAGCAGTCACCCACCCGGGACAGGGGTTTTGGGCGTCACTGAAGCTTTCTTT. Translating gives CASSHPPGTGVLGVTEAFF.